These 27 T cell receptor beta chains were all obtained from the same sample, sequenced in a study of blood T cell repertoires in COVID-19. The repertoire was sequenced with immunoSEQ multiplex PCR; TCRdb's copy has only in-frame clones and lacks some. Of 200,000 to 250,000 clones listed, around nine tenths are singletons. Source material: PBMCs or T cells enriched from blood (not recorded which). These receptor sequences come from a man younger than 40 who had recovered from COVID-19.

This rearrangement joins TRBV11-3 to TRBJ1-1; D may be TRBD1 (6 bases). The V gene's germline CDR1 is SGHNT and CDR2 YENEEA. V lost 6 bases and J lost 1, with 15 bases in between. This CDR3 spans 15 amino acids. In DNA form, the CDR3 reads TGTGCCAGCAGTCTAGGGGGTCGACGGAACACTGAAGCTTTCTTT. Its protein is CASSLGGRRNTEAFF.

The J gene is TRBJ1-1, the V gene TRBV7-9, with 9 bases fitting TRBD1. CDR3 length: 13 amino acids. V lost 4 bases to trimming and J lost 7 bases; unmatched junction nucleotides: 4. CDR1 is SEHNR and CDR2 is FQNEAQ in the germline V gene (reference sequence). The CDR3 sequence: CASSSWTGDEAFF. The CDR3 region has the DNA TGTGCCAGCAGCTCCTGGACAGGGGATGAAGCTTTCTTT.

The chain couples TRBV4-1 to TRBJ1-2, with no clear D. There are 17 residues in the CDR3. Per the germline V gene, CDR1 is MGHRA and CDR2 is YSYEKL. The germline V and J ends were trimmed by 0 bases and 3 bases, with 17 bases remaining between them. This chain's CDR3 is CASSQDFSAFQYYGYTF. The CDR3 region has the DNA TGCGCCAGCAGCCAAGACTTTTCCGCTTTCCAGTACTATGGCTACACCTTC.

This chain joins TRBV11-2 and TRBJ2-1; 10 positions match TRBD1. Germline V gene sequence: CDR1 SGHAT, CDR2 FQNNGV. The CDR3 extends over 16 amino acids. V was pared by 0 bases and J by 10 bases, with 9 bases of the junction left unmatched. As DNA, the CDR3 is TGTGCCAGCAGCTTAGAATCGAGACAGGGGGCGGGAGAGCAGTTCTTC. Encoded protein: CASSLESRQGAGEQFF. The full variable domain, its missing parts supplied by reference TRBV11-2 and TRBJ2-1, is EAGVAQSPRYKIIEKRQSVAFWCNPISGHATLYWYQQILGQGPKLLIQFQNNGVVDDSQLPKDRFSAERLKGVDSTLKIQPAKLEDSAVYLCASSLESRQGAGEQFFGPGTRLTVL.

The J gene is TRBJ1-2, the V gene TRBV5-6; 10 bases fit TRBD1. The germline V gene has CDR1 SGHDT and CDR2 YYEEEE. This CDR3 has 15 residues. Germline trimming cut 1 base from V and 8 bases from J; bases unmatched to any gene: 8. In DNA form, the CDR3 reads TGTGCCAGCAGCTTGCCCGGGACAGGGGATCGGGGCTACACCTTC. Encoded protein: CASSLPGTGDRGYTF. Using reference TRBV5-6 and TRBJ1-2 for the parts outside the CDR3, the full variable domain is DAGVTQSPTHLIKTRGQQVTLRCSPKSGHDTVSWYQQALGQGPQFIFQYYEEEERQRGNFPDRFSGHQFPNYSSELNVNALLLGDSALYLCASSLPGTGDRGYTFGSGTRLTVV.

The chain is built from TRBV5-1 and TRBJ2-1, with D perhaps matching TRBD1 (5 bases). V was clipped by 4 bases and J by 8 bases, with 13 bases between them. This CDR3 has 13 residues. CDR1 is SGHRS and CDR2 is YFSETQ in the germline V gene. DNA for the CDR3: TGCGCCAGCAGCCTATGGTGGGGCGATGAGCAGTTCTTC. Protein sequence: CASSLWWGDEQFF.

J is TRBJ1-3 and V is TRBV28, with D maybe TRBD1 (6 bases). The CDR3 sequence is 14 residues long. Looked up from germline, CDR1 is MDHEN and CDR2 is SYDVKM. V dropped 8 bases and J dropped 1 base, with 12 bases sitting between them. The CDR3 DNA follows: TGTGCCAGCTTAGGGGGGGGGTCTGGAAACACCATATATTTT. As protein: CASLGGGSGNTIYF. Variable domain in full (rest from reference TRBV28 and TRBJ1-3): DVKVTQSSRYLVKRTGEKVFLECVQDMDHENMFWYRQDPGLGLRLIYFSYDVKMKEKGDIPEGYSVSREKKERFSLILESASTNQTSMYLCASLGGGSGNTIYFGEGSWLTVV.

The chain joins TRBV4-3 to TRBJ2-7; 7 positions agree with TRBD1. After removal of 1 base from V and 2 bases from J, the junction contained 5 bases not matched to a gene. The CDR3 extends over 15 amino acids. The germline gives CDR1 LGHNA, CDR2 YSLEER. CDR3 in amino acids: CASSQATGKTYEQYF. The CDR3 nucleotides read TGCGCCAGCAGCCAAGCGACAGGGAAAACCTACGAGCAGTACTTC.

The chain couples TRBV11-2 to TRBJ1-5, with D possibly matching TRBD1 (5 bases). Germline values: CDR1 SGHAT, CDR2 FQNNGV. CDR3 size: 16 residues. The V and J ends lost 2 bases and 1 base respectively, with 12 bases between them. The CDR3 coding sequence is TGTGCCAGCAGCTTACTCGCAGGGCCCAGCAATCAGCCCCAGCATTTT. It translates to CASSLLAGPSNQPQHF.

The V call is TRBV5-1, the J call TRBJ1-6, with D perhaps matching TRBD1 (5 bases). Trimming stripped 4 bases from V and 7 bases from J, with 12 bases between. From germline, CDR1 is SGHRS and CDR2 YFSETQ. This CDR3 is built from 14 residues. The CDR3 coding sequence is TGCGCCAGCAGCACGGGACTGGGGAATTCACCCCTCCACTTT. Encoded protein: CASSTGLGNSPLHF. Full variable domain (remainder filled in from reference TRBV5-1 and TRBJ1-6): KAGVTQTPRYLIKTRGQQVTLSCSPISGHRSVSWYQQTPGQGLQFLFEYFSETQRNKGNFPGRFSGRQFSNSRSEMNVSTLELGDSALYLCASSTGLGNSPLHFGNGTRLTVT.

J is TRBJ2-7 and V is TRBV29-1, with 11 bases matching TRBD2. The ends lost 6 bases at V and 2 bases at J; junction bases unmatched: 6. This CDR3 contains 14 residues. Germline assignment: CDR1 SQVTM and CDR2 ANQGSEA. As DNA, the CDR3 is TGCAGCGTCCTTGGGACTAGCGGCCCCTACGAGCAGTACTTC. This sequence encodes CSVLGTSGPYEQYF.

CDR3 protein: CASSDVQGNQPQHF. The CDR3 DNA reads TGTGCCAGCAGTGATGTCCAGGGCAATCAGCCCCAGCATTTT. The chain joins TRBV2 to TRBJ1-5, with D uncertain. There are 14 residues in the CDR3. Germline V lookup: CDR1 SNHLY, CDR2 FYNNEI. Deletions cut 3 bases from V and 2 bases from J, with 8 bases between.

The chain uses TRBV10-1 and TRBJ1-5; tentative D call: TRBD1 (5 bases). V shed 1 base and J shed 4 bases, with 14 bases lying between them. The CDR3 is 16 residues long. Germline V gene data show CDR1 as WNHNN and CDR2 as SYGVQD (reference sequence). Here the CDR3 DNA reads TGCGCCAGCAGTGAGTTTGGGGGGTCGGGTAATCAGCCCCAGCATTTT. Amino acids: CASSEFGGSGNQPQHF.

This chain links TRBV7-2 with TRBJ2-5; perhaps TRBD2 as D (6 bases). CDR3 length: 14 residues. V was shortened by 5 bases and J by 5 bases, with 15 bases between the two germline ends. The germline gives CDR1 SGHTA, CDR2 FQGNSA. Here the CDR3 reads CASSPAGHRETQYF. The CDR3 DNA reads as TGTGCCAGCAGCCCAGCGGGCCACCGGGAGACCCAGTACTTC. The full variable domain, in which reference TRBV7-2 and TRBJ2-5 provide the parts outside the CDR3, is GAGVSQSPSNKVTEKGKDVELRCDPISGHTALYWYRQSLGQGLEFLIYFQGNSAPDKSGLPSDRFSAERTGGSVSTLTIQRTQQEDSAVYLCASSPAGHRETQYFGPGTRLLVL.

The gene calls are TRBV28 and TRBJ1-1; D is unclear. The length of the CDR3 is 11 residues. Looked up from germline, CDR1 is MDHEN and CDR2 is SYDVKM. The germline V and J ends were trimmed by 6 bases and 5 bases, with 7 bases remaining between them. CDR3 amino acids: CASRSSTEAFF. The CDR3 DNA reads as TGTGCCAGCAGGAGTAGTACTGAAGCTTTCTTT.

The V gene is TRBV15, the J gene TRBJ2-3; D is undetermined. The CDR3 extends over 12 amino acids. Germline lookup yields CDR1 LNHNV and CDR2 YYDKDF (reference sequence). Deletions cut 8 bases from V and 8 bases from J, with 14 bases between. CDR3 in amino acids: CATAVPSGTQYF. The CDR3 coding sequence is TGTGCCACCGCTGTCCCCTCCGGTACGCAGTATTTT.

This clone was found a few times. The V call is TRBV28, the J call TRBJ2-7, with 12 bases aligning to TRBD2. This CDR3 is built from 16 residues. V shed 3 bases and J 0 bases; nucleotides not matched to a gene: 3. Germline values: CDR1 MDHEN, CDR2 SYDVKM. CDR3 nucleotide sequence: TGTGCCAGCAGTTTTGGGACTAGCGGGCCCTCCTACGAGCAGTACTTC. Translated, it gives CASSFGTSGPSYEQYF.

This sequence joins TRBV18 and TRBJ2-1; 8 positions agree with TRBD2. There are 15 residues in the CDR3. After removal of 5 bases from V and 9 bases from J, the junction contained 12 bases not matched to a gene. CDR1 is KGHSH, CDR2 LQKENI, per germline. In DNA, the CDR3 is TGTGCCAGCTCAAGTCCTGGACTAGCTTCCGTTGAGCAGTTCTTC. As protein: CASSSPGLASVEQFF.

This chain links TRBV11-1 with TRBJ1-2; D not resolved. Germline V gene lookup returns CDR1 SGHAT and CDR2 FQDESV (reference sequence). V was shortened by 2 bases and J by 2 bases, with 6 bases between the two germline ends. The CDR3 is 13 residues long. The CDR3 DNA follows: TGTGCCAGCAGCTTAAACAGCAACTATGGCTACACCTTC. Protein: CASSLNSNYGYTF.

The chain links TRBV11-2 to TRBJ1-4, with 11 bases aligning to TRBD1. Germline values: CDR1 SGHAT, CDR2 FQNNGV. Trimming removed 5 bases from V and 7 bases from J; junction bases left unmatched: 0. The CDR3 sequence is 13 residues long. In nucleotides, the CDR3 is TGTGCCAGCAGCGGGACAGGGGGTGAAAAACTGTTTTTT. This encodes CASSGTGGEKLFF.

The J gene is TRBJ1-2, the V gene TRBV28; no firm D call. Trimming stripped 10 bases from V and 1 base from J, with 10 bases between. Looked up from germline, CDR1 is MDHEN and CDR2 is SYDVKM. There are 12 residues in the CDR3. DNA of the CDR3: TGTGCCACCGAACCCTATAACTATGGCTACACCTTC. Protein sequence: CATEPYNYGYTF.

V usage is TRBV3-1 (or the pseudogene TRBV3-2) and J usage is TRBJ1-1; no definite D call. Looked up from germline, CDR1 is LGHDT and CDR2 is YNNKEL (reference sequence). Deletions cut 4 bases from V and 3 bases from J, with 12 bases between. The CDR3 sequence is 14 residues long. CDR3 sequence (DNA): TGTGCCAGCAGCCCCCTTTCGTCTCACACTGAAGCTTTCTTT. This sequence encodes CASSPLSSHTEAFF.

The rearrangement uses TRBV4-2 and TRBJ2-7, with D unclear. CDR1 LGHNA and CDR2 YNFKEQ come from the germline V gene. Trimming pared 5 bases from V and 7 bases from J, leaving 12 bases between. This CDR3 spans 12 amino acids. CDR3 in DNA: TGTGCCAGCAGCGAAGCCGCCACAGAGCAGTACTTC. Protein sequence: CASSEAATEQYF.

The chain's CDR3 is CASTGTGNTGELFF. The DNA for the CDR3 is TGTGCCAGCACCGGGACAGGGAACACCGGGGAGCTGTTTTTT. The J gene is TRBJ2-2, the V gene TRBV9, with 8 bases matching TRBD1. J lost 1 base, V lost 6 bases, and 2 bases had no gene match. Germline lookup yields CDR1 SGDLS and CDR2 YYNGEE. This CDR3 has 14 residues.

The V gene is TRBV7-2, the J gene TRBJ1-2; 7 bases map to TRBD1. In germline, CDR1 is SGHTA, CDR2 FQGNSA. CDR3 size: 17 residues. The J segment lost 0 bases and the V segment lost 1 base, leaving 8 bases of the junction unmatched. The CDR3 DNA reads TGTGCCAGCAGCTTAGGTTACCCGGGACAGACTAACTATGGCTACACCTTC. Amino acid sequence: CASSLGYPGQTNYGYTF.

This rearrangement joins TRBV19 to TRBJ2-3, with 8 positions matching TRBD1. The trim removed 8 bases at V and 5 bases at J, leaving 6 bases unmatched. CDR3 length: 13 amino acids. CDR1 and CDR2 from the germline V gene are LNHDA and SQIVND (reference sequence). Here the CDR3 reads CASSRDRRDTQYF. Here the CDR3 DNA reads TGTGCCAGTTCGAGGGACAGGAGAGATACGCAGTATTTT.

The chain carries TRBV6-1 and TRBJ2-1; 9 positions match TRBD1. The germline V gene encodes CDR1 MNHNS and CDR2 SASEGT. The CDR3 length is 18 residues. J was trimmed by 2 bases and V by 1 base; bases with no gene match: 9. Here the CDR3 reads CASSEVAGTGTPYNEQFF. The DNA for the CDR3 is TGTGCCAGCAGTGAAGTGGCCGGGACAGGGACCCCCTACAATGAGCAGTTCTTC.